Following are 27 T cell receptor beta chains from one sample sequenced in a study of shared clonotypes between healthy human individuals. The repertoire was sequenced with immunoSEQ multiplex PCR; TCRdb's copy has only in-frame clones and lacks some. The table lists approximately 330,000 clones, more than 60% of them singletons. The sequencing sample was made of memory CD4+ T cells sorted from blood. As to subset: CD45RA-negative fraction. The receptors here all came from a man aged 25 to 40 in good health.

This sequence joins TRBV7-8 and TRBJ1-5, with a tentative D call TRBD1 (5 bases). The V end was cut by 4 bases, the J end by 5 bases, with 15 bases between. The germline V gene has CDR1 SGHVS and CDR2 FQNEAQ. The CDR3 totals 15 residues. The CDR3 region has the DNA TGTGCCAGCAGCTACGAGGCAGGGCCCGATCAGCCCCAGCATTTT. Encoded protein: CASSYEAGPDQPQHF.

The V call is TRBV29-1, the J call TRBJ2-2; perhaps TRBD2 as D (5 bases). V was clipped by 7 bases and J by 0 bases, with 9 bases between them. This CDR3 is 13 amino acids long. Germline-derived CDR1 and CDR2 are SQVTM and ANQGSEA. In DNA, the CDR3 is TGCAGCGCGGGGTTATCGAACACCGGGGAGCTGTTTTTT. It codes for CSAGLSNTGELFF.

In this sample, this clone turned up once. Without the conserved terminal phenylalanine or tryptophan, this CDR3 likely stems from a read error. The limits of the CDR3 on the DNA are not certain, so only TCRdb's listed CDR3 is given. The chain combines TRBV2 with TRBJ2-3; the D call of TRBD2 is as the table states it, not checked on the DNA. The CDR3 spans 10 residues, counting both ends. Germline V CDR1 and CDR2: SNHLY, FYNNEI. The CDR3 reads CASSESHPTL.

V and J are TRBV2 and TRBJ2-1, with a possible D match to TRBD2 (5 bases). Germline CDR1 is SNHLY and CDR2 is FYNNEI. The V end lost 3 bases, the J end lost 9 bases, and 15 bases lay between the germline ends. This CDR3 is 14 amino acids long. The CDR3 loop is CASSDMRVWSEQFF. CDR3 coding DNA: TGTGCCAGCAGTGATATGAGGGTTTGGAGTGAGCAGTTCTTC.

The rearrangement joins TRBV4-3 to TRBJ1-2; unclear D gene. The CDR3 spans 15 residues. Germline V gene sequence: CDR1 LGHNA, CDR2 YSLEER. V lost 0 bases and J 4 bases, leaving 12 bases between the germline ends. The CDR3 DNA follows: TGCGCCAGCAGCCAAGATGCAGCTTTTATCTATGGCTACACCTTC. Translated, it gives CASSQDAAFIYGYTF.

The chain joins TRBV28 to TRBJ1-1; D possibly corresponds to TRBD1 (5 bases). This CDR3 comprises 12 residues. Germline V gene lookup returns CDR1 MDHEN and CDR2 SYDVKM. Between the trimmed V and J ends, which lost 10 bases and 3 bases, there was a span of 12 bases. CDR3 nucleotides: TGTGCCACACATGGGGGATACACTGAAGCTTTCTTT. Encoded protein: CATHGGYTEAFF.

This clone came up once. This chain uses TRBV18 with TRBJ1-2, with TRBD1 matching over 8 bases. Trimming cost V 5 bases and J 2 bases; bases outside gene matches: 4. The CDR3 length is 14 residues. Germline V CDR1 and CDR2: KGHSH, LQKENI. CDR3 loop: CASSAGQENYGYTF. In DNA, the CDR3 is TGTGCCAGCTCAGCGGGACAGGAGAACTATGGCTACACCTTC.

The CDR3 DNA reads as TGTGCCAGCAGGCTAACCACAGGGGTAGGGAATCAGCCCCAGCATTTT. Protein sequence: CASRLTTGVGNQPQHF. The chain links TRBV27 to TRBJ1-5; 7 bases agree with TRBD1. There are 16 residues in the CDR3. CDR1 and CDR2 from the germline V gene are MNHEY and SMNVEV (reference sequence). V shed 6 bases, J shed 4 bases, and the junction held 12 bases outside the gene matches.

This chain links TRBV19 with TRBJ2-1; 11 bases agree with TRBD2. The CDR3 contains 17 residues. V lost 3 bases, J lost 9 bases, and 13 bases stayed unmatched. CDR1 is LNHDA and CDR2 is SQIVND in the germline V gene (reference sequence). The CDR3 region has the DNA TGTGCCAGTAGTATCGACTCTAGCGGGAGGATTTTGGGTGAGCAGTTCTTC. This codes for CASSIDSSGRILGEQFF.

This clone was counted once. The chain recombines TRBV14 with TRBJ1-2; no clear D gene. Germline loops: CDR1 SGHDN, CDR2 FVKESK. CDR3 length: 16 amino acids. V dropped 3 bases and J dropped 4 bases, with 18 bases sitting between them. The CDR3 sequence: CASSHAGDRRSYGYTF. The CDR3, as DNA: TGTGCCAGCAGCCACGCTGGAGACCGGAGGTCCTATGGCTACACCTTC.

With regard to this clone: Possible read error: a much larger clone is one base away. The rearrangement joins TRBV16 to TRBJ2-1; D might be TRBD1 (6 bases). The CDR3 length is 15 residues. Germline lookup yields CDR1 KGHSY and CDR2 FQNENV. The V and J ends lost 5 bases and 0 bases respectively, with 11 bases between them. The CDR3 loop is CASSETGSSYNEQFF. Written as DNA, the CDR3 is TGTGCCAGCAGCGAAACAGGGAGCTCCTACAATGAGCAGTTCTTC.

The chain couples TRBV11-2 to TRBJ2-1; TRBD2 agrees at 10 bases. Germline-derived CDR1 and CDR2 are SGHAT and FQNNGV. The CDR3 has 15 amino acids. The ends lost 4 bases at V and 3 bases at J; junction bases unmatched: 3. The CDR3 DNA follows: TGTGCCAGCAGCTATCTAGCGGGGGTCTACAATGAGCAGTTCTTC. It translates to CASSYLAGVYNEQFF.

V gene TRBV13 combines with J gene TRBJ2-5; D could derive from TRBD1 or TRBD2 (5 bases each). The CDR3 covers 17 residues. Looked up from germline, CDR1 is PRHDT and CDR2 is FYEKMQ (reference sequence). Trimming left V 0 bases short and J 3 bases short, with 17 bases between. The CDR3 loop is CASSLGVRGTGEETQYF. The CDR3 coding sequence is TGTGCCAGCAGCTTAGGCGTGCGAGGGACCGGCGAAGAGACCCAGTACTTC.

CDR3: CASSEQGRKQQETQYF. DNA for the CDR3: TGTGCCAGCAGTGAACAAGGACGGAAGCAACAAGAGACCCAGTACTTC. The chain has TRBV25-1 and TRBJ2-5, with D uncertain. Looked up from germline, CDR1 is MGHDK and CDR2 is SYGVNS. With 2 bases removed from V and 2 bases from J, the gap between germline ends came to 15 bases. The CDR3 spans 16 residues.

The rearrangement uses TRBV29-1 and TRBJ2-3; TRBD2 agrees at 9 bases. Germline-derived CDR1 and CDR2 are SQVTM and ANQGSEA. J lost 2 bases, V lost 7 bases, and 7 bases had no gene match. The CDR3 consists of 14 residues. In DNA form, the CDR3 reads TGCAGCGATCTTCTAGCGGGGATCACAGATACGCAGTATTTT. This gives the protein CSDLLAGITDTQYF.

The chain couples TRBV6-1 to TRBJ2-2; TRBD1 aligns across 8 bases. With 2 bases clipped from V and 7 bases from J, the junction kept 6 bases outside the gene matches. The CDR3 contains 15 residues. Germline CDR1 MNHNS, CDR2 SASEGT. The CDR3 sequence is CASSESQGAFGELFF. The CDR3 DNA is TGTGCCAGCAGTGAATCGCAGGGGGCCTTCGGGGAGCTGTTTTTT.

The V and J genes are TRBV19 and TRBJ2-1; TRBD1 aligns across 8 bases. Germline CDR1 is LNHDA and CDR2 is SQIVND (reference sequence). The V and J ends lost 2 bases and 10 bases, in that order; junction bases with no gene match: 10. The CDR3 has 15 amino acids. CDR3 in DNA: TGTGCCAGTAGTATAATTCGGACAGGGACTTCGGAGCAGTTCTTC. Translating gives CASSIIRTGTSEQFF.

The CDR3: CASSLGVAGGLQETQYF. The CDR3 region has the DNA TGTGCCAGCAGCTTAGGCGTAGCGGGAGGTTTACAAGAGACCCAGTACTTC. This rearrangement joins TRBV11-2 to TRBJ2-5; 10 nucleotides line up with TRBD2. Germline assignment: CDR1 SGHAT and CDR2 FQNNGV. Trimming cost V 1 base and J 2 bases; bases outside gene matches: 7. The CDR3 runs to 17 residues.

A note on this clone: Distinct nucleotide sequences in the sample also encode this CDR3. The rearrangement joins TRBV6-1 to TRBJ2-7; no definite D call. CDR1 is MNHNS and CDR2 is SASEGT in the germline V gene. There are 12 residues in the CDR3. The germline V and J ends were trimmed by 4 bases and 3 bases, with 7 bases remaining between them. The CDR3 loop reads CASSVSDYEQYF. DNA for the CDR3: TGTGCCAGCAGTGTTAGTGACTACGAGCAGTACTTC.

J is TRBJ2-1 and V is TRBV6-6, with D perhaps matching TRBD1 or TRBD2 (5 bases each). The ends were cut back, 6 bases at V and 6 bases at J, with 18 bases in the middle. CDR1 and CDR2 from the germline V gene are MNHNY and SVGAGI (reference sequence). The CDR3 is 15 residues long. The CDR3 loop reads CASRPAGTNVNEQFF. The CDR3 nucleotides are TGTGCCAGCAGACCCGCCGGGACCAACGTCAATGAGCAGTTCTTC.

This chain joins TRBV23-1 and TRBJ2-7; the match to TRBD2 covers 12 bases. TRBV23-1 is an ORF, with its function uncertain. Trimming removed 9 bases from V and 3 bases from J; junction bases left unmatched: 6. The length of the CDR3 is 14 residues. This CDR3 reads CAREKLAGGYEQYF. In DNA form, the CDR3 reads TGCGCCAGAGAAAAACTAGCGGGAGGCTACGAGCAGTACTTC.

To note about this clone: Other DNA sequences in the same sample also yield this CDR3. The chain links TRBV18 to TRBJ1-1, with D unresolved. V shed 3 bases and J shed 6 bases, with 8 bases lying between them. Looked up from germline, CDR1 is KGHSH and CDR2 is LQKENI. The CDR3 has 12 residues. The DNA of the CDR3 is TGTGCCAGCTCACCTAGAGGGTCTGAAGCTTTCTTT. It is translated as CASSPRGSEAFF.

This sequence joins TRBV6-5 and TRBJ2-7, with unresolved D. From germline, CDR1 is MNHEY and CDR2 SVGAGI. CDR3 length: 16 residues. Trimming left V 2 bases short and J 3 bases short, with 17 bases between. This CDR3 reads CASSYLKVGPHYEQYF. The CDR3 DNA reads as TGTGCCAGCAGTTACCTAAAGGTCGGACCCCACTACGAGCAGTACTTC.

The chain carries TRBV6-1 and TRBJ2-7; no firm D call. V lost 1 base and J lost 3, with 4 bases in between. The CDR3 sequence is 12 residues long. Germline loops: CDR1 MNHNS, CDR2 SASEGT. As DNA, the CDR3 is TGTGCCAGCAGTGAAGTTCGCTACGAGCAGTACTTC. This encodes CASSEVRYEQYF.

This chain connects TRBV9 to TRBJ1-4; possibly TRBD1 for D (6 bases). CDR1 is SGDLS, CDR2 YYNGEE, per germline. The CDR3 spans 15 residues. V was shortened by 4 bases and J by 7 bases, with 17 bases between the two germline ends. The CDR3 sequence is CASSPGTTEGEKLFF. As DNA, the CDR3 is TGTGCCAGCAGCCCAGGGACAACTGAAGGTGAAAAACTGTTTTTT.

This clone has more than one count but fewer than ten. V gene TRBV7-3 combines with J gene TRBJ2-5; TRBD2 might be the D (6 bases). The CDR3 covers 13 residues. V was cut by 5 bases and J by 5 bases, with 12 bases left in between. Per germline, CDR1 SGHTA and CDR2 FQGTGA. CDR3 in amino acids: CASSLSGLETQYF. The CDR3 region has the DNA TGTGCCAGCAGCCTCAGCGGGTTGGAGACCCAGTACTTC.

V usage is TRBV28 and J usage is TRBJ2-1; the match to TRBD2 covers 13 bases. Losses at the gene ends were 1 base for V and 9 bases for J; bases not matched to a gene: 6. The CDR3 is 16 amino acids. CDR1 and CDR2 from the germline V gene are MDHEN and SYDVKM. The CDR3 reads CASSLSTSGRALEQFF. The CDR3 nucleotides read TGTGCCAGCAGTTTATCAACTAGCGGGAGGGCCCTTGAGCAGTTCTTC.